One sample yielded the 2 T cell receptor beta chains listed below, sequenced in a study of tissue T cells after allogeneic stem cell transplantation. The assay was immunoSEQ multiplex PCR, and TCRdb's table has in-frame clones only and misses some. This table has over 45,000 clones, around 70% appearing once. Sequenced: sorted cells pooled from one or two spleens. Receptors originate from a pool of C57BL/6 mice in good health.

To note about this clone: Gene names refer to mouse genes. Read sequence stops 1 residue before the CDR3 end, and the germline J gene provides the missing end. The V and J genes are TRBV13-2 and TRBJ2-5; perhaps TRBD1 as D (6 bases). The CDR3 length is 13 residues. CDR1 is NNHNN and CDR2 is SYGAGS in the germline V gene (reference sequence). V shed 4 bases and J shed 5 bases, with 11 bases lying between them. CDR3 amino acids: CASGPGHLDTQYF. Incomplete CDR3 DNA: TGTGCCAGCGGTCCGGGACATTTAGACACCCAGTAC.

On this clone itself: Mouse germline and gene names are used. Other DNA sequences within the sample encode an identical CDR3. The CDR3 bases that were read are TGTGCCTGGAGTCTGGGCTGGGGCTCCTATGCTGAGCAGTTC. It encodes CAWSLGWGSYAEQF. The CDR3 as a whole reads CAWSLGWGSYAEQFF. This chain uses TRBV31 with TRBJ2-1; a possible D gene is TRBD2 (6 bases). From the germline J gene comes the end of the CDR3, since the read stops 1 residue before it. This CDR3 has 15 residues. The V and J ends lost 0 bases and 3 bases respectively, with 12 bases between them. From germline, CDR1 is GKSSPN and CDR2 SITVG.